This is a list of T cell receptor beta chains from one sample in a study of a mutant IDH1 vaccine in newly diagnosed glioma. Their antigens remain unidentified. Profiling relied on immunoSEQ multiplex PCR, and the TCRdb table lists in-frame clones only, not all of them. Altogether around 50,000 clones are present, roughly 84% being singletons, with the ten largest covering around 4.1%. Material: PBMCs, obtained from a glioma patient whose treatment included an IDH1 peptide vaccine. These receptors all come from a woman between 18 and 29 years old with glioma. Each CDR3 is given with its conserved first and last residue. D genes are given only for firm matches. Clone size appears in some rows only: once, few, many, or a class for an expanded clone.

v_call: TRBV6-5
d_call: .
j_call: TRBJ1-1
clone_size: .
cdr3_aa: CASSSEVAEAFF
cdr3_nt: TGTGCCAGCAGTTCGGAAGTAGCTGAAGCTTTCTTT

v_call: TRBV7-8
d_call: TRBD2
j_call: TRBJ2-2
clone_size: .
cdr3_aa: CASSLEGLAVITGELFF
cdr3_nt: TGTGCCAGCAGCTTAGAGGGACTAGCGGTAATCACCGGGGAGCTGTTTTTT

v_call: TRBV9
d_call: .
j_call: TRBJ1-1
clone_size: .
cdr3_aa: CASSVGMARANTEAFF
cdr3_nt: TGTGCCAGCAGCGTAGGGATGGCTAGGGCGAACACTGAAGCTTTCTTT

v_call: TRBV12-5
d_call: .
j_call: TRBJ1-1
clone_size: .
cdr3_aa: CASGPTGTRGTEAFF
cdr3_nt: TGTGCTAGTGGGCCAACCGGGACGCGTGGGACTGAAGCTTTCTTT

v_call: TRBV11-3
d_call: TRBD1
j_call: TRBJ1-1
clone_size: .
cdr3_aa: CASSPSRGLSTEAFF
cdr3_nt: TGTGCCAGCAGCCCGAGCAGGGGGCTGAGTACTGAAGCTTTCTTT

v_call: TRBV7-2
d_call: TRBD1
j_call: TRBJ2-7
clone_size: .
cdr3_aa: CASSFDRGLYEQYF
cdr3_nt: TGTGCCAGCAGCTTCGACAGGGGGCTTTACGAGCAGTACTTC

v_call: TRBV6-5
d_call: .
j_call: TRBJ1-2
clone_size: once
cdr3_aa: CASWGFGDYGYTF
cdr3_nt: TGTGCCTCTTGGGGGTTCGGGGACTATGGCTACACCTTC

v_call: TRBV18
d_call: .
j_call: TRBJ2-1
clone_size: .
cdr3_aa: CASSRIAGRVYNEQFF
cdr3_nt: TGTGCCAGCTCACGGATCGCGGGACGTGTCTACAATGAGCAGTTCTTC

v_call: TRBV11-2
d_call: .
j_call: TRBJ2-1
clone_size: once
cdr3_aa: CASGGQVGNEQFF
cdr3_nt: TGTGCCAGTGGGGGGCAGGTTGGCAATGAGCAGTTCTTC

v_call: TRBV19
d_call: TRBD2
j_call: TRBJ2-7
clone_size: .
cdr3_aa: CASSILAETYEQYF
cdr3_nt: TGTGCCAGTAGTATACTAGCGGAGACCTACGAGCAGTACTTC

v_call: TRBV27
d_call: .
j_call: TRBJ2-2
clone_size: .
cdr3_aa: CASSLGGTGELFF
cdr3_nt: TGTGCCAGCAGTTTGGGGGGCACCGGGGAGCTGTTTTTT

v_call: TRBV4-3
d_call: .
j_call: TRBJ1-2
clone_size: .
cdr3_aa: CASSQALGGRNGYTF
cdr3_nt: TGCGCCAGCAGCCAAGCCCTAGGGGGACGGAATGGCTACACCTTC

v_call: TRBV9
d_call: TRBD2
j_call: TRBJ2-1
clone_size: once
cdr3_aa: CASSVGAGVKYNEQFF
cdr3_nt: TGTGCCAGCAGCGTAGGGGCGGGAGTAAAGTACAATGAGCAGTTCTTC

v_call: TRBV10-1
d_call: .
j_call: TRBJ1-2
clone_size: .
cdr3_aa: CASSEQGQGYGYTF
cdr3_nt: TGCGCCAGCAGTGAGCAAGGGCAAGGTTATGGCTACACCTTC

v_call: TRBV5-1
d_call: TRBD2
j_call: TRBJ2-7
clone_size: few
cdr3_aa: CASSLYFGLAGGLAYEQYF
cdr3_nt: TGCGCCAGCAGCTTGTATTTCGGTCTAGCGGGAGGACTTGCCTACGAGCAGTACTTC

v_call: TRBV7-7
d_call: TRBD1
j_call: TRBJ2-7
clone_size: .
cdr3_aa: CASSAGTGSSYEQYF
cdr3_nt: TGTGCTAGCAGCGCAGGGACAGGGAGCTCCTACGAGCAGTACTTC

v_call: TRBV7-9
d_call: .
j_call: TRBJ1-4
clone_size: .
cdr3_aa: CASSLWSSPQEKLFF
cdr3_nt: TGTGCCAGCAGCTTATGGTCAAGTCCGCAGGAAAAACTGTTTTTT

v_call: TRBV11-2
d_call: .
j_call: TRBJ2-2
clone_size: .
cdr3_aa: CASSLQDATGELFF
cdr3_nt: TGTGCCAGCAGCTTACAGGACGCTACCGGGGAGCTGTTTTTT

v_call: TRBV18
d_call: TRBD2
j_call: TRBJ2-5
clone_size: .
cdr3_aa: CASALKGGETQYF
cdr3_nt: TGTGCCAGCGCCCTAAAGGGAGGGGAGACCCAGTACTTC

v_call: TRBV19
d_call: .
j_call: TRBJ1-3
clone_size: medium-sized
cdr3_aa: CASSIDLGSGNTIYF
cdr3_nt: TGTGCCAGTAGTATAGATCTCGGGTCCGGAAACACCATATATTTT

v_call: TRBV11-2
d_call: .
j_call: TRBJ1-3
clone_size: .
cdr3_aa: CASTRRGSSGNTIYF
cdr3_nt: TGTGCCAGCACCAGGAGAGGGTCCTCTGGAAACACCATATATTTT

v_call: TRBV6-4
d_call: TRBD2
j_call: TRBJ2-3
clone_size: .
cdr3_aa: CASSRLAGATDTQYF
cdr3_nt: TGTGCCAGCAGTAGACTAGCGGGGGCCACAGATACGCAGTATTTT

v_call: TRBV7-3
d_call: .
j_call: TRBJ2-2
clone_size: .
cdr3_aa: CASSLSSVGGELFF
cdr3_nt: TGTGCCAGCAGCCTCTCCAGCGTGGGCGGGGAGCTGTTTTTT

v_call: TRBV6-4
d_call: .
j_call: TRBJ2-2
clone_size: .
cdr3_aa: CASSEDNTGELFF
cdr3_nt: TGTGCCAGCAGTGAGGACAACACCGGGGAGCTGTTTTTT

v_call: TRBV6-5
d_call: .
j_call: TRBJ2-7
clone_size: once
cdr3_aa: CASSYSGGTPYEQYF
cdr3_nt: TGTGCCAGCAGTTACTCCGGGGGAACTCCCTACGAGCAGTACTTC

v_call: TRBV7-9
d_call: TRBD1
j_call: TRBJ1-2
clone_size: .
cdr3_aa: CASSLRQGVNYGYTF
cdr3_nt: TGTGCCAGCAGCTTGAGACAGGGGGTCAACTATGGCTACACCTTC

v_call: TRBV9
d_call: TRBD1
j_call: TRBJ1-2
clone_size: .
cdr3_aa: CASSETGGYGYTF
cdr3_nt: TGTGCCAGCAGCGAGACAGGGGGCTATGGCTACACCTTC

v_call: TRBV6-5
d_call: TRBD1
j_call: TRBJ1-2
clone_size: .
cdr3_aa: CASSVPGTGSYGYTF
cdr3_nt: TGTGCCAGCAGTGTTCCCGGGACAGGGTCATACGGCTACACCTTC

v_call: TRBV7-9
d_call: .
j_call: TRBJ1-2
clone_size: once
cdr3_aa: CASSRAEPNYGYTF
cdr3_nt: TGTGCCAGCAGCCGAGCTGAGCCAAACTATGGCTACACCTTC